The rows below give T cell receptor beta chains drawn from one sample of a study of OX40 agonist ivuxolimab in advanced cancers. Method: immunoSEQ multiplex PCR; TCRdb's copy keeps in-frame clones and lacks some. The table shows 65,000 to 85,000 clones, with roughly nine tenths occurring only once. This specimen consisted of CD4+ or CD8+ T cells sorted from blood, obtained in a trial of the OX40 agonist ivuxolimab. These receptors came from an adult with an advanced solid tumor such as melanoma, head and neck, liver or kidney cancer. Each CDR3 is given with its conserved first and last residue. The D gene is left open where the match is weak. Expanded clones are given a class, and other clones once, few, many or no size at all.

TRBJ1-6	TRBV28	-	-	TGTGCCAGCACAGTCCTCGGGGCCCTCAGCTCCTATAATTCACCCCTCCACTTT	CASTVLGALSSYNSPLHF
TRBJ2-2	TRBV13	-	-	TGTGCCAGCAGCCCCGGTTTAGGACCCGGGGAGCTGTTTTTT	CASSPGLGPGELFF
TRBJ2-3	TRBV7-8	-	-	TGTGCCAGCAGCTTAGTATTCCCAGGGACGATCACAGATACGCAGTATTTT	CASSLVFPGTITDTQYF
TRBJ2-7	TRBV4-1	TRBD2	-	TGCGCCAGCAGCCAAGATTGGGGGGGGATCTCCTACGAGCAGTACTTC	CASSQDWGGISYEQYF
TRBJ1-2	TRBV7-6	-	-	TGTGCCAGCAGCTTAGAACAGGGCTATGGCTACACCTTC	CASSLEQGYGYTF
TRBJ1-4	TRBV12-1	-	once	TGTGCCAGCAGCTTTCTCCGGCAAAATGAAAAACTGTTTTTT	CASSFLRQNEKLFF
TRBJ2-7	TRBV13	-	-	TGTGCCAGCAGCCCCCGGGACCGATCCTACGAGCAGTACTTC	CASSPRDRSYEQYF
TRBJ1-5	TRBV6-1	TRBD1	-	TGTGCCAGCAGTGAAAGTTGGACAGGGGATCAGCCCCAGCATTTT	CASSESWTGDQPQHF
TRBJ1-3	TRBV9	TRBD1	-	TGTGCCAGCAGCGCCGGGACAGGGGGCTTATCTGGAAACACCATATATTTT	CASSAGTGGLSGNTIYF
TRBJ1-1	TRBV6-5	-	-	TGTGCCAGCAGTCCGTGGAGGGGGAGGAACACTGAAGCTTTCTTT	CASSPWRGRNTEAFF